This TCR beta chain was documented in a study of vaccination effects on CD4 cells after COVID-19. Study context: Two-dose BNT162b2 or mRNA-1273 vaccination was given to participants. General study findings and limits: In healthy vaccinees, only 1 of 255 vaccine-induced clones cross-reacted with common cold coronaviruses.

The V gene's germline CDR1 is SSHAT and CDR2 FNYEAQ (reference sequence). Trimming cost V 5 bases and J 2 bases, with 21 bases left between them. CDR3 length: 17 residues. Concerning this clone: Its cognate antigen is unknown.

Subsequent to roughly 9 days of culture, CD4+ T cells were isolated. Nucleocapsid antibodies were negative in the vaccine recipients, who had never had SARS-CoV-2 infection. On both days 3 and 7, half of the culture medium was replaced with IL-2 medium. Only in-frame clones appear in the TCRdb table, and some are missing; sequencing was by immunoSEQ multiplex PCR. The sample has over 45,000 clones; 60% to 85% are singletons. The V gene is TRBV7-7, the J gene TRBJ1-1, with a possible D match to TRBD1 (5 bases). This specimen was CD4+ T cells from PBMCs cultured without peptide, taken before COVID-19 vaccination. This TCR was sampled from a human donor who received a COVID-19 vaccine. Here the CDR3 reads CASSPLPGPLTNTEAFF. CDR3 sequence (DNA): TGTGCCAGCAGCCCATTACCGGGACCGCTCACTAACACTGAAGCTTTCTTT.